What follows describes a single T cell receptor beta chain. Germline CDR1 and CDR2: LGHNA and YSLEER. The CDR3 length is 15 residues. V was clipped by 6 bases and J by 2 bases, with 17 bases between them. TCRdb reanalysed the RT-PCR reads using MiXCR and keeps one entry per CDR3 protein. The sample lists hundreds of thousands of distinct CDR3 sequences, 12% to 15% occurring once. The V and J genes are TRBV4-3 and TRBJ2-7, with D perhaps matching TRBD1 or TRBD2 (5 bases each). The sequencing sample was made of memory CD4+ T cells from blood. The TCR comes from a female donor in good health, serving as a healthy control. CDR3 sequence reads: CASSHNHRRTYEQYF. DNA of the CDR3: TGCGCCAGCAGTCATAACCACAGGAGGACCTACGAGCAGTACTTC.